This TCR beta chain comes out of a study of shared clonotypes between healthy human individuals. V lost 5 bases and J lost 2; bases outside the gene matches: 6. CDR1 is SGHRS, CDR2 YFSETQ, per germline. The CDR3 is 14 amino acids. Using immunoSEQ multiplex PCR, the repertoire was profiled, and TCRdb retains in-frame clones only, with some absent. The profile shows approximately 2.5 million clones, approximately 94% of them singletons. This chain connects TRBV5-1 to TRBJ2-5; TRBD1 matches 7 bases. Material for sequencing was naive CD4+ T cells sorted from blood. Subset in this sample: CD45RA+ positively selected. The receptor was derived from a young man in good health. The CDR3 loop is CASRQGTVQETQYF. As DNA, the CDR3 is TGCGCCAGCAGACAAGGGACAGTACAAGAGACCCAGTACTTC.